Listed below are T cell receptor beta chains from one sample, sequenced in a study of shared clonotypes between healthy human individuals. The data were produced by immunoSEQ multiplex PCR, yet TCRdb's version contains in-frame clones alone and is incomplete. The table has fewer than 2.5 million clones, 93% seen once. Sequencing input: naive CD4+ T cells from PBMCs. Receptor source: a man between 18 and 35 years old in good health. Some clones in this sample may be carry-over from other donors' samples. Both conserved end residues are part of each CDR3. Fields, in order: V gene, D gene, J gene, clone size, CDR3 protein, CDR3 DNA. A D gene is named only where the DNA matches it firmly. Rows give clone size only sometimes, using once, few, many, or a class for an expanded clone.

TRBV9	NA	TRBJ2-1	NA	CASSAPGSSYNEQFF	TGTGCCAGCAGCGCACCCGGGAGCTCCTACAATGAGCAGTTCTTC
TRBV19	NA	TRBJ2-1	NA	CASSVQALYNEQFF	TGTGCCAGTAGTGTCCAGGCGCTTTACAATGAGCAGTTCTTC
TRBV5-4	TRBD2	TRBJ2-1	NA	CASTLKTSGREEQFF	TGTGCCAGCACTCTGAAGACTAGCGGGAGGGAGGAGCAGTTCTTC
TRBV11-3	NA	TRBJ2-5	once	CASSSRQGGTQYF	TGTGCCAGCAGCTCCCGACAGGGAGGGACCCAGTACTTC
TRBV12-5	TRBD1	TRBJ1-4	NA	CASGLLDRANEKLFF	TGTGCTAGTGGTTTGTTAGACAGGGCTAATGAAAAACTGTTTTTT
TRBV6-1	NA	TRBJ2-7	NA	CASCPGWSSYEQYF	TGTGCCAGCTGTCCGGGTTGGAGCTCCTACGAGCAGTACTTC
TRBV6-6	NA	TRBJ2-1	once	CASSYSFAGHEQFF	TGTGCCAGCAGTTACTCGTTCGCGGGCCATGAGCAGTTCTTC
TRBV19	NA	TRBJ1-1	once	CASSIGTLGRVPMNTEAFF	TGTGCCAGTAGTATTGGGACCCTGGGACGGGTACCAATGAACACTGAAGCTTTCTTT
TRBV15	NA	TRBJ1-4	NA	CATSMRGSWNEKLFF	TGTGCCACCAGCATGCGGGGATCTTGGAACGAAAAACTGTTTTTT
TRBV5-1	TRBD1	TRBJ2-7	once	CASSPWPRGRVYEQYF	TGCGCCAGCAGCCCCTGGCCCAGGGGGCGAGTGTACGAGCAGTACTTC
TRBV28	NA	TRBJ2-7	NA	CASSPPNYEQYF	TGTGCCAGCAGCCCACCTAACTACGAGCAGTACTTC
TRBV6-1	NA	TRBJ1-2	NA	CASSNQGHYGYTF	TGTGCCAGCAGCAACCAGGGCCACTATGGCTACACCTTC
TRBV11-2	NA	TRBJ2-3	NA	CASSWTDTQYF	TGTGCCAGCAGCTGGACAGATACGCAGTATTTT
TRBV18	NA	TRBJ1-1	few	CASSTTGQNTEAFF	TGTGCCAGCTCAACCACGGGACAGAACACTGAAGCTTTCTTT
TRBV28	TRBD1	TRBJ1-3	NA	CASGRGTAGNTIYF	TGTGCCAGCGGCCGCGGGACAGCAGGAAACACCATATATTTT
TRBV7-2	TRBD1	TRBJ2-3	once	CASSRQGVSTDTQYF	TGTGCCAGCAGCCGACAGGGTGTGAGCACAGATACGCAGTATTTT